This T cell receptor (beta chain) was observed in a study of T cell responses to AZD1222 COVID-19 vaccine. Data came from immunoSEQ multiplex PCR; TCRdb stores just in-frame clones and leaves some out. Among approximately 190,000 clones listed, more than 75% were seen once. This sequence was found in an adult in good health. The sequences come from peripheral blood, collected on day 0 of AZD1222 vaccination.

CDR3 sequence reads: CASGFLLEDGNEQFF. As DNA, the CDR3 is TGTGCTAGTGGTTTTCTACTAGAGGATGGCAATGAGCAGTTCTTC. J is TRBJ2-1 and V is TRBV12-5, with D possibly TRBD2 on 5 matching bases. CDR1 and CDR2 (germline): LGHNT, FRNRAP. The length of the CDR3 is 15 residues. The V and J ends lost 3 bases and 6 bases respectively, with 15 bases between them.